Listed here is a single TCR beta chain. What it recognizes is unknown. The sample comes from a study of cytomegalovirus exposure and HLA in healthy donors. The PCR employed 60 Vbeta primers together with 13 Jbeta primers. Profiling relied on immunoSEQ multiplex PCR, and the TCRdb table lists in-frame clones only, not all of them. The table includes 160,000 or so clones, approximately 80% detected once. The study, taken as a whole, reports: The study carried out a later analysis of TCR beta sequences. It associated 15,000 to 20,000 of them with specific HLA alleles at a false discovery rate of 0.05. As was reported, the HLA-A and HLA-B alleles of most subjects were accurately predicted from TCR beta sequences.

V was clipped by 5 bases and J by 4 bases, with 16 bases between them. Looked up from germline, CDR1 is SGHDT and CDR2 is YYEEEE. This CDR3 region has 14 residues. V gene TRBV5-6 combines with J gene TRBJ2-7, with TRBD2 as a possible D gene (7 bases). Sequencing was carried out using PBMCs. This clonotype was sampled from a woman aged 45-60 years in good health and CMV-seropositive. The CDR3 DNA reads as TGTGCCAGCAGTTGGGGGGGCCGGGTGTACGAGCAGTACTTC. This gives the protein CASSWGGRVYEQYF.